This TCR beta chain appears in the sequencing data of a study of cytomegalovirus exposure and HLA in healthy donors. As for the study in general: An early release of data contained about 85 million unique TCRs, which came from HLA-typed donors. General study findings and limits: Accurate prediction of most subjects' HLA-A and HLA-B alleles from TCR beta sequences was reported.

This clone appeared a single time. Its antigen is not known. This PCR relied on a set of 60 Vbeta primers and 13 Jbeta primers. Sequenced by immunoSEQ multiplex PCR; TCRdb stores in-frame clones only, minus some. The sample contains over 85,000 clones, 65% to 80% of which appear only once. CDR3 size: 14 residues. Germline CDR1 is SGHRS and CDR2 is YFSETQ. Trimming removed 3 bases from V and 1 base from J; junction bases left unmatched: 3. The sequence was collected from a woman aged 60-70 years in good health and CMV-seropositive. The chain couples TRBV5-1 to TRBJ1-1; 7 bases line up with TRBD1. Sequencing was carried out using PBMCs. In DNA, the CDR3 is TGCGCCAGCAGCTCCTGGGACAGGAACACTGAAGCTTTCTTT. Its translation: CASSSWDRNTEAFF.